This TCR beta chain appears in the sequencing data of a study of tumor-infiltrating lymphocytes in primary liver carcinoma (dated by TCRdb to the late 2010s). Looking at the study overall: The five patients, three men and two women aged 30 to 69 years, had hepatocellular carcinoma (four) or combined HCC and intrahepatic cholangiocarcinoma (one). The five patients had tumors of stage T1-T3 N0M0, with maximum diameters ranging from 4.2 to 10 cm. Each sample produced about 3.5 to 7.13 million productive TCRbeta reads, and read depth showed no significant difference between tissue types. TCRbeta repertoire sequencing, expression microarrays and whole-exome sequencing were combined in the study across five regions of each liver tumor, with adjacent normal tissue and blood also included. A total of approximately 35 specimens from 5 patients underwent TCRbeta repertoire sequencing, comprising about 25 tumor regions, 5 adjacent noncancerous liver tissues and 5 peripheral blood samples. To link TCRbeta repertoire diversity to the local molecular phenotype, the approximately 25 tumor region samples were profiled with Agilent mRNA microarrays. Reproducibility between technical replicate repertoires was high, with correlation coefficients above 0.95 and mean shared-clone rates roughly 0.87.

General findings and caveats noted by the study authors: The top 250 clones made up a significantly larger repertoire fraction in tumors than in blood (p = 0.039). Bulk unsorted samples precluded comparing CD4+ and CD8+ T cell repertoires. Only roughly 7.5-24% of top clones appeared in all five regions of a tumor, which suggests that tumor-infiltrating T cells are spatially heterogeneous. The study included only 4 to 6 patients, and the authors note findings should be validated in a larger study. Only the TCR beta chain was sequenced, which likely underestimates true repertoire diversity because unpaired alpha chains were not captured. Consistent with antigen-driven expansion, pairs of tumor regions showed higher repertoire overlap (mean around 36%) than either tumor-adjacent pairs (around 17%) or tumor-blood pairs (roughly 15%).

With respect to this clonotype: It lacks a known antigen. One end of the junction does not line up with germline, which may come from a read error.

The CDR1 and CDR2 encoded by the germline V gene are MNHEY and SVGAGI. From the cysteine up to the phenylalanine, the CDR3 has a length of 14 residues. The only DNA kept is the CDR3, 42 bases in frame from the first base. A constant-region primer and ProtoScript II reverse transcriptase were used to reverse-transcribe TCRbeta-specific cDNA from approximately 550 ng total RNA. Construction of the TCRbeta libraries relied on three nested rounds of multiplex PCR, following a slightly modified ARM-PCR procedure. Multiplex TRBV1-TRBV30 forward primers and a Cbeta reverse primer were used in the first two PCR rounds, each of which was run for roughly 9 cycles. Sample barcodes and Illumina adapters were attached in a final 25-cycle PCR using Deep VentR polymerase. Before sequencing, amplicons between 200 and 500 bp were purified from gel using a QIAquick gel extraction kit. TCRbeta amplicons were sequenced on an Illumina HiSeq 2500 with 250-bp paired-end reads. In the paper's pipeline: To recover full CDR3 sequences, reads were quality-trimmed using Trimmomatic v0.33 and paired reads were then merged using FLASH v1.2.11. V, D and J germline segments were assigned to the rearranged TCRbeta sequences by MiGEC v1.2.1b. Clonotype statistics and Shannon-Wiener diversity indices were computed with VDJtools v1.0.0. Except for diversity analysis, only the 250 most abundant clonotypes of each sample were used in subsequent analyses to reduce sampling bias. In TCRdb, the public reads were trimmed at Q25 with fastp and aligned with MiXCR, with productive beta chains retained. Records with the same CDR3 protein are collapsed into one entry carrying the most frequent genes and DNA. TCRdb, not the authors, supplied the V and J calls. This sample gives roughly 100,000 distinct CDR3 sequences in total; about 63% of them show up just once. The ten largest account for roughly 12% of the sample.

Total RNA and DNA were co-extracted without cell sorting from roughly 20-30 mg of bulk tissue using the AllPrep DNA/RNA mini kit. A few patients with histopathologically diagnosed primary liver carcinoma underwent surgical resection in China between late 2015 and 2016. Patients had chronic HBV infection and were treatment-naive at sampling. Each tumor was sampled at five spatially separated regions: the tumor centre plus the superior, inferior, left-lateral and right-lateral poles. Histological examination found more than 90% viable tumor cells in every tumor sample. Pieces of fresh tumor and adjacent tissue were cut in half, with one half kept in RNAlater at -80 degrees C and the other half sent for histology.

The chain couples TRBV6-5 to TRBJ2-1; the D segment is perhaps TRBD1 or TRBD2, each sharing 5 matched bases. The source is an older woman with primary liver carcinoma and hepatitis B virus infection. Specimen: liver tumor tissue from sampling region 2. The sample's cell subset or site label, decoded: tumor region T2, inferior pole. The CDR3: CTSRRHGGYNEQFF. The sequenced DNA: TGTACCAGCAGGCGACATGGGGGCTACAATGAGCAGTTCTTC.